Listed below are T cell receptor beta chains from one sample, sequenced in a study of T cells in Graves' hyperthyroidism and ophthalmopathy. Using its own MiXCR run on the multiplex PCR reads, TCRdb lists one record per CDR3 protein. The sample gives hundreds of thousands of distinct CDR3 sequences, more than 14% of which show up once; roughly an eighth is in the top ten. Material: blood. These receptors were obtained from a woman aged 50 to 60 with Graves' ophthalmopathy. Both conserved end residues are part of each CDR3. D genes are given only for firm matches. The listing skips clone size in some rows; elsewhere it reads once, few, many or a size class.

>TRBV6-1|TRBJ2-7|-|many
TGTGCCAGCAGTGTTAGAGGGGGTAAAAGCTACGAGCAGTACTTC
CASSVRGGKSYEQYF
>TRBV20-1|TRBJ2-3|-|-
TGCAGTGCTAGATGGACGATCACAGATACGCAGTATTTT
CSARWTITDTQYF
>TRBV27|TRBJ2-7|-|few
TGTGCCAGCAGTTCGGGGGCAGGGAAAGCCTACGAGCAGTACTTC
CASSSGAGKAYEQYF
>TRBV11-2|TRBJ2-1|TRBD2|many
TGTGCCAGCAGCTCACGACTAGCGGGACAGGTCGAGCAGTTCTTC
CASSSRLAGQVEQFF
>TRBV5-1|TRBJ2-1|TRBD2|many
TGCGCCAGCAGCTTGGAGCCTAGCGGCAGCTCCTACAATGAGCAGTTCTTC
CASSLEPSGSSYNEQFF
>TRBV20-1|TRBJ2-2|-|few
TGCAGTGCTAGACAAGACGGCCGAAACACCGGGGAGCTGTTTTTT
CSARQDGRNTGELFF
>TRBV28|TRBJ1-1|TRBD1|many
TGTGCCAGCAATCTACAGGGGACTGAAGCTTTCTTT
CASNLQGTEAFF
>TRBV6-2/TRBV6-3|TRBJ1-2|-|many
TGTGCCAGCAGTTACTCGAGACTACAGGGTGCTGAACGCTACACCTTC
CASSYSRLQGAERYTF
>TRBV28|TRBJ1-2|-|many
TGTGCCAGCAGTTCCGATAGGGTGTTTTCAAACTATGGCTACACCTTC
CASSSDRVFSNYGYTF
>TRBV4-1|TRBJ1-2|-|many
TGCGCCAGCAGCCCCGGATGGCAGGGTAGTGGCTACACCTTC
CASSPGWQGSGYTF
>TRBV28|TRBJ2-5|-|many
TGTGCCAGCAGTTTTCGCAGACACGGACAAGAGACCCAGTACTTC
CASSFRRHGQETQYF